The 3 T cell receptor beta chains below come from one sample, sequenced in a study. TCRdb re-analysed the RT-PCR reads in MiXCR, keeping a single row per CDR3 protein. The sample holds 650,000 to 800,000 distinct CDR3 sequences, approximately 14% seen once. The source material was memory CD4+ T cells from blood. These receptors all stem from a female donor in good health, serving as a healthy control.

This clonotype was picked up a small number of times. The V gene is TRBV5-1, the J gene TRBJ2-4; 7 bases map to TRBD2. CDR3 length: 17 amino acids. The germline V gene has CDR1 SGHRS and CDR2 YFSETQ. V lost 0 bases to trimming and J lost 4 bases; unmatched junction nucleotides: 10. This CDR3 is CASSLEGSGGGKNIQYF. The DNA of the CDR3 is TGCGCCAGCAGCTTGGAAGGGTCGGGGGGAGGGAAAAACATTCAGTACTTC.

This clonotype showed up just once. The rearrangement uses TRBV19 and TRBJ2-7; D is unclear. The CDR3 is made up of 15 amino acids. CDR1 LNHDA and CDR2 SQIVND come from the germline V gene (reference sequence). The V and J ends lost 3 bases and 2 bases respectively, with 14 bases between them. Written as DNA, the CDR3 is TGTGCCAGTAGTATCGTGTGGAAGGGAACCTACGAGCAGTACTTC. Translated, it gives CASSIVWKGTYEQYF.

The chain is built from TRBV20-1 and TRBJ2-3; 11 bases match TRBD2. The length of the CDR3 is 16 residues. V lost 0 bases and J lost 2; bases outside the gene matches: 4. Germline values: CDR1 DFQATT, CDR2 SNEGSKA (reference sequence). CDR3 amino acids: CSARDRLAGFTDTQYF. The CDR3 DNA follows: TGCAGTGCTAGAGATCGACTAGCGGGGTTCACAGATACGCAGTATTTT.